This T cell receptor beta chain was sequenced during a study of cytomegalovirus exposure and HLA in healthy donors. The germline V gene has CDR1 SGHNT and CDR2 YYREEE (reference sequence). The ends lost 7 bases at V and 4 bases at J; junction bases unmatched: 4. This CDR3 region has 13 residues. PCR used 60 Vbeta primers and 13 Jbeta primers. Clones were read by immunoSEQ multiplex PCR, and TCRdb kept only the in-frame ones, dropping some. This table holds tens of thousands of clones, around four fifths found once. The receptor comes from a male donor in good health and CMV-seropositive. The sequenced material came from PBMCs. The genes are TRBV5-4 and TRBJ2-3; the match to TRBD1 covers 9 bases. Here the CDR3 reads CASEDRGADTQYF. Here the CDR3 DNA reads TGTGCCAGCGAGGACAGGGGCGCAGATACGCAGTATTTT.